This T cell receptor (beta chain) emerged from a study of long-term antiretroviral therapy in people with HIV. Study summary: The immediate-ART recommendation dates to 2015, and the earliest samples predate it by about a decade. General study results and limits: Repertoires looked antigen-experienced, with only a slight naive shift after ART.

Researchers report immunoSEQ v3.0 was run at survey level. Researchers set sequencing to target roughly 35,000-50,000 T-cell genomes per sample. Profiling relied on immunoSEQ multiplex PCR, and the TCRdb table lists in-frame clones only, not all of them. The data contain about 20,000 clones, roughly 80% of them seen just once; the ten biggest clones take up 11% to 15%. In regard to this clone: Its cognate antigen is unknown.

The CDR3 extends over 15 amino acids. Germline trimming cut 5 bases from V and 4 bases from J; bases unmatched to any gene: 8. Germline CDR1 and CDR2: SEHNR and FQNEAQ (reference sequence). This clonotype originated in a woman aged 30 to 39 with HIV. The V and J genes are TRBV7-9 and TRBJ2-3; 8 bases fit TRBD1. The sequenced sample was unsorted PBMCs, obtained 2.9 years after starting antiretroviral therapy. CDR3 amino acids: CASSPQGASPDTQYF. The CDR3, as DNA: TGTGCCAGCAGCCCCCAGGGGGCATCCCCAGATACGCAGTATTTT.